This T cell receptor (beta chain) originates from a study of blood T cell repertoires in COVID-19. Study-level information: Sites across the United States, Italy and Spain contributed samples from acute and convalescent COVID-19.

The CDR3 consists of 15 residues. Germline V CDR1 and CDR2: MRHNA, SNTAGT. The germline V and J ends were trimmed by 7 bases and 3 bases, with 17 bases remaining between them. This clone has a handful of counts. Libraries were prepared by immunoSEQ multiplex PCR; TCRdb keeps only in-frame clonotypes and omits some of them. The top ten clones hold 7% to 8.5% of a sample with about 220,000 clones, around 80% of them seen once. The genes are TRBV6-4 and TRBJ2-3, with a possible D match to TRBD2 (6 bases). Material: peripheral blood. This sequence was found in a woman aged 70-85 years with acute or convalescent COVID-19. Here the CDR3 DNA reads TGTGCCAGCACCGTGCTGGGGGAGGAAACAGATACGCAGTATTTT. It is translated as CASTVLGEETDTQYF.